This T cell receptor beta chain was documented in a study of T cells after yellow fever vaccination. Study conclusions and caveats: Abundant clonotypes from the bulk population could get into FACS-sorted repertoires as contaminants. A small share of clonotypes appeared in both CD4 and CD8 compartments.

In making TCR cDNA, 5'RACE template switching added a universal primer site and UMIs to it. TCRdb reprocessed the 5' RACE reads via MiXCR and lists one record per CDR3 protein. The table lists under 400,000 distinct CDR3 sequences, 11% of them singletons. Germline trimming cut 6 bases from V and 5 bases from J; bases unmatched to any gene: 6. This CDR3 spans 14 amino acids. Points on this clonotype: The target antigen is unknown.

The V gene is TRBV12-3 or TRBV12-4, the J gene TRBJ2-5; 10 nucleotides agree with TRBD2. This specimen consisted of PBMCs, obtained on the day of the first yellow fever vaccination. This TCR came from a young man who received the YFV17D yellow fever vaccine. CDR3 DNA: TGTGCCAGCAGAAGCGGGGGGGGCCCCGAGACCCAGTACTTC. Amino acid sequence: CASRSGGGPETQYF.